These 21 T cell receptor beta chains came from one sample sequenced in a study of blood T cell repertoires in COVID-19. Measured with immunoSEQ multiplex PCR; TCRdb has only the in-frame clones, and not every one. The top ten hold less than 55% of the sample, which has about 41,000 clones, approximately 82% seen once. The sequencing sample was made of peripheral blood. The receptors shown here come from a woman older than 75 with active or convalescent COVID-19.

The rearrangement uses TRBV7-8 and TRBJ2-7, with D uncertain. V was shortened by 1 base and J by 0 bases, with 7 bases between the two germline ends. CDR1 and CDR2 from the germline V gene are SGHVS and FQNEAQ. The CDR3 has 14 amino acids. The CDR3 here is CASSLGSVSYEQYF. CDR3 DNA sequence: TGTGCCAGCAGCTTAGGTTCCGTCTCCTACGAGCAGTACTTC.

This rearrangement joins TRBV12-5 to TRBJ2-1; 8 nucleotides match TRBD1. The CDR3 length is 19 residues. CDR1 is LGHNT, CDR2 FRNRAP, per germline. V shed 0 bases and J 4 bases; nucleotides not matched to a gene: 14. CDR3 sequence: CASGLVLVTGDIRYNEQFF. The DNA of the CDR3 is TGTGCTAGTGGTTTGGTACTGGTGACAGGGGATATTAGGTACAATGAGCAGTTCTTC.

The table lists this clone with a count of one. The V gene is TRBV5-1, the J gene TRBJ2-3; 11 nucleotides align to TRBD2. Trimming cost V 4 bases and J 0 bases; bases outside gene matches: 4. The CDR3 runs to 16 residues. Looked up from germline, CDR1 is SGHRS and CDR2 is YFSETQ. The CDR3 DNA reads TGCGCCAGCAGCGATCGGACTAGCGGGAGCACAGATACGCAGTATTTT. It translates to CASSDRTSGSTDTQYF.

This clone was found a few times. V usage is TRBV28 and J usage is TRBJ1-6; D is perhaps TRBD1 (6 bases). The V end was cut by 5 bases, the J end by 3 bases, with 14 bases between. Germline lookup yields CDR1 MDHEN and CDR2 SYDVKM. This CDR3 is 16 amino acids long. The CDR3 DNA reads as TGTGCCAGCAGTCCCCAAATACAGGGCTATAATTCACCCCTCCACTTT. As protein: CASSPQIQGYNSPLHF.

In nucleotides, the CDR3 is TGTGCCAGCAGTGAACGGGCAGGGGAAGAGACCCAGTACTTC. This gives the protein CASSERAGEETQYF. The rearrangement links TRBV2 to TRBJ2-5, with D tentatively TRBD1 (6 bases). This CDR3 comprises 14 residues. The germline gives CDR1 SNHLY, CDR2 FYNNEI. V was pared by 2 bases and J by 3 bases, with 10 bases between.

CDR3 coding DNA: TGTGCCAGCATCACAAAGGGGGACAGGGGGCGCAGGTCCTACAATGAGCAGTTCTTC. It is translated as CASITKGDRGRRSYNEQFF. This chain connects TRBV28 to TRBJ2-1, with TRBD1 identical over 12 bases. The CDR3 sequence is 19 residues long. CDR1 is MDHEN, CDR2 SYDVKM, per germline. The V gene end was trimmed by 7 bases and the J gene end by 1 base; junction bases not matched to a gene: 14.

V gene TRBV23-1 combines with J gene TRBJ2-7; D is perhaps TRBD1 (5 bases). TRBV23-1 is flagged as an ORF with uncertain function. This CDR3 region has 14 residues. V lost 2 bases, J lost 2 bases, and 10 bases lay in between. The CDR3 DNA reads TGCGCCAGCAGTCAACAGGGTGTTGCCTACGAGCAGTACTTC. Translating it yields CASSQQGVAYEQYF.

This chain links TRBV30 with TRBJ2-5; the D gene is possibly TRBD1 (5 bases). Trimming took off 5 bases at V and 5 bases at J, with 15 bases between the two ends. The germline gives CDR1 GTSNPN, CDR2 SVGIG (reference sequence). CDR3 size: 13 residues. The CDR3 region is CAWQGGPAETQYF. The CDR3 coding sequence is TGTGCCTGGCAGGGCGGCCCCGCGGAGACCCAGTACTTC.

The J gene is TRBJ1-6, the V gene TRBV28; D not resolved. The CDR3 sequence is 15 residues long. Trimming cost V 2 bases and J 3 bases, with 8 bases left between them. The germline CDR1 and CDR2 sequences are MDHEN and SYDVKM. CDR3 sequence: CASSLPQNYNSPLHF. Written as DNA, the CDR3 is TGTGCCAGCAGTTTACCGCAGAACTATAATTCACCCCTCCACTTT.

The CDR3 spells CAWRYYRRQGGNTIYF. In nucleotides, the CDR3 is TGTGCCTGGAGATATTACAGGCGACAAGGTGGAAACACCATATATTTT. This chain connects TRBV30 to TRBJ1-3; TRBD1 might be the D (5 bases). V was pared by 3 bases and J by 3 bases, with 18 bases between. Germline V gene lookup returns CDR1 GTSNPN and CDR2 SVGIG (reference sequence). The CDR3 has 16 residues.

This clone appeared a single time. This chain uses TRBV20-1 with TRBJ1-5; 7 bases fit TRBD1. The V gene end was trimmed by 5 bases and the J gene end by 2 bases; junction bases not matched to a gene: 12. CDR1 DFQATT and CDR2 SNEGSKA come from the germline V gene (reference sequence). This CDR3 spans 16 amino acids. The CDR3 region is CSAGDDRAFGNQPQHF. The CDR3 DNA is TGCAGTGCTGGTGATGACAGGGCGTTTGGCAATCAGCCCCAGCATTTT.

The gene calls are TRBV3-1 (or the pseudogene TRBV3-2) and TRBJ1-2, with TRBD1 identical over 7 bases. The CDR3 sequence is 14 residues long. Germline assignment: CDR1 LGHDT and CDR2 YNNKEL (reference sequence). J was trimmed by 8 bases and V by 4 bases; bases with no gene match: 10. CDR3 loop: CASSPSTGRTGYTF. The CDR3 DNA sequence: TGTGCCAGCAGCCCATCGACAGGGCGGACCGGCTACACCTTC.

The chain combines TRBV6-5 with TRBJ1-6; D perhaps matches TRBD1 (6 bases). The V end was cut by 4 bases, the J end by 10 bases, with 8 bases between. This CDR3 has 12 amino acids. Germline CDR1 is MNHEY and CDR2 is SVGAGI. The CDR3, as DNA: TGTGCCAGCAGTTTGGACAGATCACCCCTCCACTTT. Translating it yields CASSLDRSPLHF.

CDR3 residues: CASSVRLAGVDTGELFF. The CDR3 DNA is TGTGCCAGCAGCGTAAGGCTAGCGGGAGTTGACACCGGGGAGCTGTTTTTT. The chain couples TRBV9 to TRBJ2-2; 10 nucleotides line up with TRBD2. This CDR3 spans 17 amino acids. The junction had 6 bases not matched to a gene; V was cut back by 1 base and J by 3 bases. Per germline, CDR1 SGDLS and CDR2 YYNGEE.

The chain couples TRBV20-1 to TRBJ1-4; TRBD1 is a possible D gene (5 bases). Germline loops: CDR1 DFQATT, CDR2 SNEGSKA (reference sequence). This CDR3 is built from 12 residues. The V gene lost 3 bases and the J gene lost 8 bases, with 10 bases spanning the gap. The CDR3 sequence is CSASSGREKLFF. In DNA form, the CDR3 reads TGCAGTGCTAGTTCAGGGAGGGAAAAACTGTTTTTT.

J is TRBJ2-7 and V is TRBV19; D might be TRBD1 (5 bases). The germline CDR1 and CDR2 sequences are LNHDA and SQIVND (reference sequence). The CDR3 runs to 16 residues. Trimming cost V 2 bases and J 5 bases, with 19 bases left between them. CDR3 sequence (DNA): TGTGCCAGTAGTATAAGGCGCCAGGGTCTTTGTCACGAGCAGTACTTC. This translates into CASSIRRQGLCHEQYF.

The chain couples TRBV18 to TRBJ1-5; 10 bases are a match to TRBD1. J gave up 6 bases and V 2 bases, and 10 bases lay outside the gene matches. The germline V gene has CDR1 KGHSH and CDR2 LQKENI. This CDR3 comprises 17 residues. CDR3 sequence reads: CASSPRQGAPKGQPQHF. In nucleotides, the CDR3 is TGTGCCAGCTCACCAAGACAGGGGGCTCCCAAGGGTCAGCCCCAGCATTTT.

The chain joins TRBV2 to TRBJ2-3; D unresolved. CDR3 length: 13 residues. The V end lost 8 bases, the J end lost 2 bases, and 11 bases lay between the germline ends. CDR1 is SNHLY and CDR2 is FYNNEI in the germline V gene. In nucleotides, the CDR3 is TGTGCCAGCCCCCCCAGCGACACAGATACGCAGTATTTT. It yields the protein CASPPSDTDTQYF.

The chain couples TRBV14 to TRBJ1-1, with 7 nucleotides matching TRBD1. The junction had 12 bases not matched to a gene; V was cut back by 6 bases and J by 11 bases. CDR3 length equals 13 residues. Germline lookup yields CDR1 SGHDN and CDR2 FVKESK. In DNA form, the CDR3 reads TGTGCCAGCAGGCGACAGGGAACCACCCTGGCTTTCTTT. Protein sequence: CASRRQGTTLAFF.

This clone appeared once. The CDR3 nucleotides are TGTGCCAGCAGCCAAGTGGCTAGCGGGAACTACAATGAGCAGTTCTTC. Translating it yields CASSQVASGNYNEQFF. The chain has TRBV3-1 (or the pseudogene TRBV3-2) and TRBJ2-1; TRBD2 matches at 9 bases. CDR1 and CDR2 from the germline V gene are LGHDT and YNNKEL (reference sequence). The CDR3 covers 16 residues. With V trimmed by 1 base and J by 3 bases, 4 bases remained unmatched.

This chain links TRBV3-1 (or the pseudogene TRBV3-2) with TRBJ2-2; TRBD1 agrees at 7 bases. The CDR3 is 14 amino acids. The germline V gene has CDR1 LGHDT and CDR2 YNNKEL (reference sequence). The V and J ends lost 6 bases and 5 bases, in that order; junction bases with no gene match: 6. The CDR3 nucleotides read TGTGCCAGCAGGGAGACAGGGATAACCGGGGAGCTGTTTTTT. It yields the protein CASRETGITGELFF.